This T cell receptor beta chain was identified during a study of technical replicates of blood from a handful of donors. Losses at the gene ends were 6 bases for V and 0 bases for J; bases not matched to a gene: 3. CDR1 is SNHLY and CDR2 is FYNNEI in the germline V gene. CDR3 size: 16 residues. The method was immunoSEQ multiplex PCR; TCRdb's version includes in-frame clones alone and lacks a portion of them. Of tens of thousands of clones listed, around 94% are singletons. The sequence derives from a human donor in good health. The rearrangement links TRBV2 to TRBJ2-6, with 9 bases fitting TRBD1. Source material: T cells isolated from PBMCs. CDR3 in amino acids: CASSPTGGSGANVLTF. CDR3 nucleotide sequence: TGTGCCAGCAGCCCGACAGGGGGCTCTGGGGCCAACGTCCTGACTTTC.